The clone carrying this TCR beta chain was observed a handful of times. Its antigen remains unidentified. The germline gives CDR1 SGHTA, CDR2 FQGNSA. Trimming left V 5 bases short and J 4 bases short, with 8 bases between. The CDR3 spans 12 residues. As the method for making TCR beta libraries, quantitative 5'-RACE with molecular barcodes was used. In TCRdb, the 5' RACE reads were re-called with MiXCR into one record per CDR3 protein. The sample has some 700,000 distinct CDR3 sequences; around 17% are singletons. This specimen comes from a study of CD8 T cells in ankylosing spondylitis. Broader study findings: Seemingly characteristic of ankylosing spondylitis blood was a TCR beta motif consisting of under 10 highly homologous variants. Earlier literature documents some of the motif variants in reactive arthritis synovial fluid and blood. It was reported that disease-linked clones were significantly enriched in matched ankylosing spondylitis synovial fluid.

The chain carries TRBV7-2 and TRBJ1-2, with D hard to call. The sequence was obtained from a male donor with ankylosing spondylitis. Sequenced material: blood, either unsorted or a sorted T cell fraction (not recorded which). In nucleotides, the CDR3 is TGTGCCAGCAGCGCACAAGTCTATGGCTACACCTTC. Translated, it gives CASSAQVYGYTF.